This TCR beta chain stems from a study of blood T cells in healthy people across ages (dated by TCRdb to between 2014 and 2017). Looking at the study overall: In model experiments, template switching captured about one uniquely barcoded TCR beta cDNA molecule for every two T cells. The study measured age-related changes in TCR beta repertoire diversity using deep sequencing normalized with unique cDNA molecular identifiers. The donors were divided into four age groups: young (average approximately 17 years), middle-aged (almost 40), aged (approximately 62) and long-lived (82). Donors of different ages were randomly distributed across sequencing lanes to avoid experimental bias. Two additional independent replicas of 1 million unique cDNA reads from the same blood draw were analyzed for two donors (one aged 18 to 30 and one aged 80 or older). Points the paper makes about the study in general: The percentage of naive T cells measured by flow cytometry correlated strongly with observed TCR beta diversity. Because the CMV infection status of the donors was unknown, age-related changes in expanded clonotypes may potentially have been confounded. Conclusive comparison of naive and antigen-experienced compartments was prevented by the profiling of bulk unsorted PBMCs. As age increased, observed TCR beta diversity per million T cells dropped in a roughly linear way, and a significant reduction was already evident by age about 40. Total diversity estimates from one million sequenced T cells were considered lower bounds and underestimates. Compared with the aged group, the long-lived group had more naive CD4+ T cells, fewer expanded clones and increased TCR diversity, a pattern suggesting age selection.

On this clonotype itself: There is no known antigen for this receptor. Base qualities are not provided; no much larger clone lies one nucleotide away.

V lost 5 bases and J lost 3 bases; the stretch between them is 14 bases long. The CDR3 measures 14 amino acids from cysteine to phenylalanine. Solely the CDR3 DNA is kept, with 42 bases framed from the first base. CDR1 is given as MDHEN and CDR2 as SYDVKM, both from the germline V gene. Library prep was done by 5' RACE. The instrument given in TCRdb is Illumina HiSeq 2500. A second PCR of about 7 to 12 cycles was run with a J-beta primer mix and a sample-barcoded 5' primer. Each TCR beta cDNA molecule received a unique molecular identifier from a template-switch 5' adaptor carrying 12 random nucleotides. Each sample yielded at least 3 million CDR3-containing paired-end reads. All of the RNA was converted into first-strand cDNA using the Mint cDNA synthesis kit, with a TRBC-specific oligonucleotide serving as the primer. After uracil-DNA glycosylase treatment, a first 18-cycle PCR used universal primers M1SS and BC2_uni_R on all cDNA. The authors' analysis ran thus. For normalization, 1 million high-quality reads, each with a distinct molecular identifier, were randomly selected from each sample. Instead of being binned into consensus sequences, reads that shared molecular identifiers were thrown out. CDR3 identification, clonotype clustering and error correction used MiTCR with a Q25 quality threshold and the strictest error-elimination algorithm. A nonparametric unseen species model with Euler transformation was used to estimate lower-bound total TCR beta diversity. TCRdb reprocessed the public reads (quality trimming at Q25 with fastp, clone calling with MiXCR) and kept in-frame beta chains. Entries are consolidated by CDR3 protein sequence, retaining the most common genes and DNA. TCRdb, not the original authors, processed these V and J calls. The sample table holds about a million distinct CDR3 sequences, of which around 48% were seen once. The ten largest clones capture over 10% of the sample.

The approximately 39 donors, aged about 6 to 100 years, were systemically healthy Caucasian individuals from Russia. Each donor gave around 9 milliliters of peripheral blood, collected into EDTA-treated Vacutainer tubes. Ficoll-Paque density-gradient centrifugation was used to isolate PBMCs, with at least 6 million obtained per sample. Trizol reagent was used to extract total RNA from PBMCs, with at least 5 micrograms per sample. For every donor, an aliquot of PBMCs went through flow cytometry to measure the percentages of naive CD45RAhigh/CD27high T cells. The sequence derives from a man between 25 and 39 years old in good health. This receptor chain uses TRBV28 and TRBJ2-7; no D segment can be confidently identified. The sample taken for sequencing was blood. DNA sequence: TGTGCCAGCAGTGGGTATGGGGTTAGCTACGAGCAGTACTTC. Its amino acids are CASSGYGVSYEQYF.